This TCR beta chain was retrieved from a study of Graves' ophthalmopathy and Graves' hyperthyroidism. The study's findings and limits: Blood contained most expanded thyroid clonotypes exceeding 0.001 frequency. Ophthalmopathy and stable hyperthyroidism were discriminated by a 13-signature model, with about 90% sensitivity and approximately 81% specificity.

Germline CDR1 and CDR2: MDHEN and SYDVKM. The CDR3 contains 13 residues. Trimming pared 2 bases from V and 3 bases from J, leaving 8 bases between. The sequenced template was RNA, covering the TCR beta CDR3 region. In the first round, RT-PCR was carried out with HTBI primers, and a multiplex PCR formed the second round. TCRdb re-called the multiplex PCR reads through MiXCR, storing one row per CDR3 protein. Of about 210,000 distinct CDR3 sequences in the sample, approximately 29% were seen once. For donors with ophthalmopathy, the disease showed moderate-to-severe activity, reached CAS ≥3 and NOSPECS ≥4, and had lasted under 3 months. In its sample, this clonotype was seen many times. As yet, its antigen is unknown.

The TCR comes from a man aged 45-65 years with Graves' ophthalmopathy. The source material was peripheral blood. The chain joins TRBV28 to TRBJ2-7, with D hard to call. CDR3 DNA sequence: TGTGCCAGCAGTTTAGGCCCTATCTACGAGCAGTACTTC. It yields the protein CASSLGPIYEQYF.